This TCR beta chain was documented in a study of post-analysis software for immune sequencing data. The TCR beta cDNA libraries contained unique molecular identifiers. Approximately 450,000 cDNA molecules were recovered from an input of 1 to 10 million T cells. TCRdb reprocessed the PCR reads with MiXCR, giving one entry per CDR3 protein. This sample yields roughly 870,000 distinct CDR3 sequences, of which about 50% are seen a single time; 4.6% belongs to the top ten. This receptor was identified in a girl aged 10-17 years with multiple sclerosis. The sequencing input was blood.

CDR3 sequence (DNA): TGTGCCAGCAGCCAATCAGGGCTAGCGGGATCCTACGAGCAGTACTTC. As protein: CASSQSGLAGSYEQYF. This chain joins TRBV7-8 and TRBJ2-7, with 9 positions matching TRBD2. The CDR3 is 16 amino acids. From germline, CDR1 is SGHVS and CDR2 FQNEAQ. With 5 bases clipped from V and 1 base from J, the junction kept 9 bases outside the gene matches.